The text below deals with one T cell receptor beta chain. In this sample, this clone turned up once. It lacks a known antigen. Base-call qualities are not available, and no considerably larger clone is one nucleotide away. The data are from a study of cytomegalovirus exposure and HLA in healthy donors (dated by TCRdb to the late 2010s). A note on the overall study: An earlier analysis of about 560 of the donors reported 276 Gb of sequence data and 90 million to 120 million unique TCR beta sequences obtained from about 170 million T cells. The number of typed donors differed by locus: roughly 629-640 for A, B, C, DRB1 and DQB1; approximately 530 for DQA1; 606 for DPA1; and about 470 for DPB1. A separate validation cohort of more than 100 different subjects was used in addition to the approximately 610-subject first cohort. Among roughly 400 genotyped donors of the cohort, an average of approximately 200,000 unique TCR beta nucleotide sequences was sequenced per donor, of which about 19% were non-productive. A later analysis re-examined previously published TCR beta repertoires from more than 650 donors and added high-resolution HLA genotyping to investigate patterns of TCR occurrence. All discovery cohort repertoires had been generated using a single sequencing platform. An early release that covered roughly 600 HLA-typed donors contained approximately 320 gigabases of sequencing data and about 84 million unique TCR sequences. Rather than using new phenotypic data, the later analysis identified candidate immune exposures from TCR beta sequences and from how often those sequences occurred across donors. To decide whether each TCR beta V gene segment behaved as functional or pseudogenic, an earlier analysis of fewer than 750 of the donors relied on high-throughput TCR beta sequencing. The aim of the study was to test whether cataloging public T cell receptors could identify signatures of past pathogen exposure. Both class I and class II loci were covered by HLA typing, at four-digit resolution. Alongside the repertoire data, information on donor age, sex, ethnicity and CMV serostatus was compiled. The genetic ancestry cluster associated with self-reported Caucasian donors included 81% of the 300 to 450 genotyped donors. Several DR-DQ haplotypes were treated as single units for association and clustering because of strong linkage in the cohort. The study combined high-throughput TCR immunosequencing, statistical association of individual TCRs with disease status, and machine learning to predict cytomegalovirus infection status. Genome-wide SNP genotypes for about 60% of the roughly 670 donors were used in a later genetic analysis, which treated that subset as a discovery cohort. The study profiled the T cell repertoires of under 700 subjects by immunosequencing and related them to cytomegalovirus serostatus. Overall results and qualifications from the work: A later genetic analysis associated a missense DCLRE1C variant with V-gene and J-gene trimming of TCR beta chains, and an independent cohort replicated the association. In a later analysis, over 15,000 TCR beta sequences were associated with specific HLA alleles at a false discovery rate of 0.05. In a later analysis, TCR association rates were found to vary across HLA loci, with the most associated TCRs seen for DRB1 alleles and the fewest for HLA-C alleles. Three of the identified cytomegalovirus-associated TCR beta chains were confirmed in vitro to be specific for cytomegalovirus antigens. A further reported finding was that TCR beta sequences accurately predicted the HLA-A and HLA-B alleles for most subjects in the first cohort. Because counts were too low, seventeen rarely observed V segments, including chromosome 9 orphons, were left out of the earlier analysis of a few hundred of the donors. HLA typing was unavailable for some donors at each locus, so association tests used only the typed subset. Sequencing depth was assumed to be roughly uniform across donors in the presence/absence analyses, though that assumption may not hold. Most CMV-associated TCR beta chains appeared to be HLA-restricted in a later analysis, and the HLA associations seemed to be driven largely by CMV exposure. Assigning TCR associations to individual alleles was difficult when HLA alleles, especially DR and DQ, strongly co-occurred. The classifier was reported to diagnose cytomegalovirus status with high specificity and sensitivity in both the original cohort and the validation cohort. A later analysis found that HLA-associated TCR beta chains were more clonally expanded and had lower generation probabilities than equally common non-associated chains. In a later genetic analysis, fewer N-insertions in productive TCRs were reported among donors in an Asian-associated ancestry cluster than the approximately 630-donor mean. Linkage disequilibrium might explain the correlated functional status among segregating V segments, but an unknown experimental factor could not be ruled out. Most TCR sequences were observed very rarely across donors, whereas some public TCRs were present in many individuals. The study listed 150 to 200 TCR beta chains as associated with cytomegalovirus. In an earlier analysis of around 600 of the donors, most TCR beta V segments were observed in productive rearrangements about 87% or about 30% of the time, broadly matching IMGT annotations. Some IMGT-functional V segments, including TRBV6-2 and TRBV6-3, could not be told apart with the 87-base-pair reads, so those segments were excluded. It was suggested by the authors that the approach could potentially be generalized to other disease states and immunological phenotypes. CMV serostatus was the only immune exposure information available for the cohort. A cluster of highly shared sequence variants was judged likely to be a technical artifact of the sequencing pipeline. In this cohort, only TCR beta chains were sequenced, and detectable features were limited by the absence of alpha or paired-chain data. Several of the top co-occurrence clusters appeared to be linked to parvovirus B19, influenza, CMV and Epstein-Barr virus, according to a later analysis.

There are 17 amino acids in the CDR3, from cysteine to phenylalanine inclusive. The kept DNA is CDR3 alone, 51 bases in frame from the first base. The cohort consisted of hundreds of healthy bone marrow donors. All cohort members were sampled while nominally healthy, although unrecorded immune exposures were likely present. The donor tested CMV seropositive and was one of the 289 seropositive cohort members. Each donor provided a peripheral blood sample, and peripheral blood mononuclear cells were used for TCR beta sequencing. Genomic DNA was extracted from the blood cell samples with the Qiagen DNeasy Blood Extraction Kit. The method behind the library was the immunoSEQ multiplex PCR assay. A mixture of 60 forward primers for TCR Vbeta segments and 13 reverse primers for TCR Jbeta segments was used in the multiplex PCR. The CDR3 region of rearranged TCR beta genes was amplified from genomic DNA by a multiplex PCR assay. The Illumina HiSeq System was used to sequence the amplified TCR beta libraries as 87-base-pair reads. Under the source paper's analysis protocol: A later analysis counted about 80 million unique TCR beta chains across the 666 repertoires, and some 11 million of these chains were shared by at least two donors. A nearest-neighbor algorithm error-corrected the raw reads and collapsed the reads into unique sequences, merging closely related sequences to remove PCR and sequencing errors. Alignment of CDR3 sequences to IMGT reference sequences was used to assign V, D and J gene segments. For a sequence to be retained, at least a six-nucleotide match to both a V gene segment and a J gene segment was required. A rearrangement was called productive if the CDR3 had no stop codons and remained in frame with V and J, and every other rearrangement was called non-productive. CDR3 was defined according to IMGT convention as the region running from the second conserved V-encoded cysteine to the conserved J-encoded phenylalanine. The earlier analysis of a few hundred of the donors excluded any sequence lacking an unambiguous match to a single V gene segment. In an earlier analysis of roughly 500 of the donors, V segments were called functional above 56.7% productive rearrangements and were called segregating when the between-donor standard deviation exceeded 5%. A statistical classification framework was built for diagnosing cytomegalovirus status from the catalog of TCR beta chain sequences. In a later analysis, V and J genes were assigned by comparing TCR nucleotide sequences against IMGT/GENE-DB human TR gene sequences. The TCRdist pipeline was used in a later analysis to assign CDR3 sequences and most-parsimonious VDJ recombination scenarios. In a later analysis, each TCR beta chain was defined by its CDR3 amino acid sequence together with its V-gene family, and reads lacking a unique V-gene family were excluded. To address suspected cross-contamination and a sequencing artifact, a later analysis removed around 600 highly shared, low-generation-probability nucleotide sequences. For each public chain, a later analysis derived a clonal expansion index from normalized ranks of inferred template counts within each repertoire. In a later analysis, generation probabilities were computed using a VDJ recombination model fitted to out-of-frame rearrangements, and the results were checked against IGoR. In a later analysis, hypergeometric tests were used to score TCR-TCR, TCR-HLA and TCR-CMV co-occurrence, with a repertoire-size bias correction applied to TCR pairs. In a later analysis, false discovery rates were estimated by permuting HLA or CMV assignments 20 times. In a later analysis, co-occurring TCRs were grouped with DBSCAN, and TCRdist sequence similarity was added when clustering was performed within HLA-allele-positive subsets. Repertoires with fewer than 30,000 or more than 120,000 public chains, plus five repertoires with anomalous nucleotide sharing, were excluded from co-occurrence clustering. In TCRdb, the immuneACCESS table is reduced to in-frame sequences with V and J assigned. These tables do not hold every clone; where another copy was compared, an unresolved V gene accounts for under half, and the others remain unexplained. V, J and clone size derive from that table, while D and trimming were established from the DNA sequence. Counted in this sample were some 140,000 clones; about four fifths of them appeared once. Clones ranked in the top ten supply about 8.3% of the sample.

The TCR was taken from a man aged 25 to 40 in good health and CMV-seropositive. The chain joins TRBV1 to TRBJ2-7; the table's TRBD2 call for D was not verified on the DNA. TRBV1 is classified as a pseudogene. The sequenced sample consisted of PBMCs. The DNA sequence is TGCACCAGCAGCCAAGATTGCCCTAGCGGGGGGGCCTACGAGCAGTACTTC. The resulting protein is CTSSQDCPSGGAYEQYF.